The 9 T cell receptor beta chains below all came from one sample that was sequenced in a study of cytomegalovirus exposure and HLA in healthy donors. A multiplex PCR was run with 60 Vbeta primers and 13 Jbeta primers. TCRdb's table, derived via immunoSEQ multiplex PCR, lists solely in-frame clones and lacks some. The sample yields 120,000 or so clones, roughly four fifths seen once. The source material was PBMCs. The receptors stem from a woman aged 40-49 years in good health and CMV-seronegative.

The genes are TRBV11-2 and TRBJ1-4, with 7 bases identical to TRBD1. The CDR3 spans 14 residues. V shed 6 bases and J 4 bases; nucleotides not matched to a gene: 5. Germline V lookup: CDR1 SGHAT, CDR2 FQNNGV. Here the CDR3 reads CASSPRDSNEKLFF. The CDR3, as DNA: TGTGCCAGCAGTCCCCGGGACAGTAATGAAAAACTGTTTTTT.

This clone was counted between two and nine times. The chain carries TRBV2 and TRBJ1-4, with a weak D call TRBD1 (5 bases). V was shortened by 8 bases and J by 6 bases, with 13 bases between the two germline ends. CDR3 size: 13 residues. The germline V gene encodes CDR1 SNHLY and CDR2 FYNNEI. As DNA, the CDR3 is TGTGCCAGCTCAGGGTGGTCTGATGAAAAACTGTTTTTT. This gives the protein CASSGWSDEKLFF.

This clone has only one observation. CDR3 residues: CASSPRGMRQETQYF. The CDR3, as DNA: TGCGCCAGCAGCCCGCGGGGCATGCGGCAAGAGACCCAGTACTTC. The rearrangement joins TRBV4-1 to TRBJ2-5, with a tentative D call TRBD2 (6 bases). In germline, CDR1 is MGHRA, CDR2 YSYEKL. The CDR3 has 15 residues. Deletions cut 4 bases from V and 2 bases from J, with 14 bases between.

V is TRBV28 and J is TRBJ1-1, with 7 nucleotides matching TRBD1. This CDR3 has 14 amino acids. Losses at the gene ends were 8 bases for V and 4 bases for J; bases not matched to a gene: 10. CDR1 MDHEN and CDR2 SYDVKM come from the germline V gene. The DNA of the CDR3 is TGTGCCAGCCCCTTCGACAGGGTAGGCACTGAAGCTTTCTTT. It translates to CASPFDRVGTEAFF.

V usage is TRBV28 and J usage is TRBJ1-2, with a possible D match to TRBD1 (5 bases). The CDR3 is made up of 14 amino acids. Trimming removed 6 bases at V and 2 bases at J, with 13 bases between. The germline CDR1 and CDR2 sequences are MDHEN and SYDVKM. CDR3 nucleotide sequence: TGTGCCAGCAGGGGGGGATTTGGGAACTATGGCTACACCTTC. This sequence encodes CASRGGFGNYGYTF.

The chain employs TRBV5-1 and TRBJ2-1, with TRBD2 matching over 10 bases. Unmatched junction bases numbered 8, after V lost 2 bases and J lost 9 bases. CDR1 is SGHRS and CDR2 is YFSETQ in the germline V gene. The CDR3 extends over 15 amino acids. CDR3 region: CASSFNSGRIGEQFF. The CDR3 DNA reads TGCGCCAGCAGCTTCAATAGCGGGAGGATTGGTGAGCAGTTCTTC.

V is TRBV13 and J is TRBJ2-7; D unresolved. This CDR3 contains 13 residues. Germline values: CDR1 PRHDT, CDR2 FYEKMQ (reference sequence). Trimming pared 0 bases from V and 4 bases from J, leaving 7 bases between. Here the CDR3 DNA reads TGTGCCAGCAGCTTAGGCGAGGAGTACGAGCAGTACTTC. Its translation: CASSLGEEYEQYF. Looking up the rest from reference TRBV13 and TRBJ2-7 gives the full variable domain: AAGVIQSPRHLIKEKRETATLKCYPIPRHDTVYWYQQGPGQDPQFLISFYEKMQSDKGSIPDRFSAQQFSDYHSELNMSSLELGDSALYFCASSLGEEYEQYFGPGTRLTVT.

The chain uses TRBV28 and TRBJ1-5; D not certain. The V end lost 4 bases, the J end lost 6 bases, and 13 bases lay between the germline ends. CDR3 size: 14 residues. Germline loops: CDR1 MDHEN, CDR2 SYDVKM. The CDR3, as DNA: TGTGCCAGCAGTTCGGGCAGACTAAGTCAGCCCCAGCATTTT. Translated: CASSSGRLSQPQHF.

The chain links TRBV5-5 to TRBJ1-2; D is ambiguous. Trimming pared 6 bases from V and 0 bases from J, leaving 15 bases between. From germline, CDR1 is SGHKS and CDR2 YYEKEE (reference sequence). The CDR3 has 15 residues. The CDR3 loop is CASTRERNPNYGYTF. The CDR3 DNA sequence: TGTGCCAGCACCCGGGAAAGGAATCCTAACTATGGCTACACCTTC. Variable domain in full (rest from reference TRBV5-5 and TRBJ1-2): DAGVTQSPTHLIKTRGQQVTLRCSPISGHKSVSWYQQVLGQGPQFIFQYYEKEERGRGNFPDRFSARQFPNYSSELNVNALLLGDSALYLCASTRERNPNYGYTFGSGTRLTVV.